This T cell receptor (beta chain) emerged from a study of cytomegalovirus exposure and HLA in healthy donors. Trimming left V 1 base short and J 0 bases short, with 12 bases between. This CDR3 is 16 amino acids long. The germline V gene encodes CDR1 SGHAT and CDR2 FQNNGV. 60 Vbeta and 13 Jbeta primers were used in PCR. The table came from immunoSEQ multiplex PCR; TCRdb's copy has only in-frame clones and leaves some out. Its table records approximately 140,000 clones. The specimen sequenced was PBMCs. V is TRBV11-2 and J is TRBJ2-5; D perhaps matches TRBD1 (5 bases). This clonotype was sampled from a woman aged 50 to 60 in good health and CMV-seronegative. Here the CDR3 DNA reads TGTGCCAGCAGCTTAGGATTCAGGGTCCACCAAGAGACCCAGTACTTC. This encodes CASSLGFRVHQETQYF.